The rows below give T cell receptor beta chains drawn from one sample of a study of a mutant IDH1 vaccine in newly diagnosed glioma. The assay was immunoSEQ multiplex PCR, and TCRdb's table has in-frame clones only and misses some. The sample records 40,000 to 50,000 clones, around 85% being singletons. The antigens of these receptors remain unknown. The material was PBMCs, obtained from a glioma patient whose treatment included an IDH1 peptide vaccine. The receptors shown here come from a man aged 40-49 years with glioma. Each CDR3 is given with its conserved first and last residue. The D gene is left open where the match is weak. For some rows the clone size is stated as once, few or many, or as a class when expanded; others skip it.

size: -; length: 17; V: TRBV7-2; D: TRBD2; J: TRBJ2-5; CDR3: CASSLIGGGRAQETQYF; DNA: TGTGCCAGCAGCTTAATAGGTGGCGGGAGGGCCCAAGAGACCCAGTACTTC
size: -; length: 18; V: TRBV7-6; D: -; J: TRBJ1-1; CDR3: CASSLDTPPSPMNTEAFF; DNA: TGTGCCAGCAGCTTAGACACACCGCCGTCACCTATGAACACTGAAGCTTTCTTT
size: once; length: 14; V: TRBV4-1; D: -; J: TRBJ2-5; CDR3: CASRGPGLQETQYF; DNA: TGCGCCAGCAGAGGTCCGGGGCTCCAAGAGACCCAGTACTTC
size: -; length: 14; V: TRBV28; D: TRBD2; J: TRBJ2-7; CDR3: CASSQTSETYEQYF; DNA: TGTGCCAGCAGCCAGACTAGCGAGACCTACGAGCAGTACTTC
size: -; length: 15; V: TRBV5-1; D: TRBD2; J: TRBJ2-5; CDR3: CASSFPGGPGETQYF; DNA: TGCGCCAGCAGCTTTCCGGGAGGGCCAGGAGAGACCCAGTACTTC
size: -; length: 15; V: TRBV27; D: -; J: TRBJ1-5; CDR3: CASSLDGGAVQPQHF; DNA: TGTGCCAGCAGTTTAGACGGGGGGGCGGTTCAGCCCCAGCATTTT
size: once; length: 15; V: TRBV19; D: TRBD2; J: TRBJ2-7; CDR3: CASSLWPFTGGEQYF; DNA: TGTGCCAGTAGCCTCTGGCCCTTCACGGGAGGCGAGCAGTACTTC
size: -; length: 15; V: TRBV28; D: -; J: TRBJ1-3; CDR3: CATGRAVQSRNTIYF; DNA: TGTGCCACTGGGCGTGCCGTTCAGAGTAGAAACACCATATATTTT
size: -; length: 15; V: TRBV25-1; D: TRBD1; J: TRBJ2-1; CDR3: CASSDPDRAAGEQFF; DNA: TGTGCCAGCAGTGACCCCGACAGGGCGGCGGGTGAGCAGTTCTTC
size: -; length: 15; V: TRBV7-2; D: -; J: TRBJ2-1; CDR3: CASRSGTSSYNEQFF; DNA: TGTGCCAGCAGGTCAGGGACGAGCTCCTACAATGAGCAGTTCTTC
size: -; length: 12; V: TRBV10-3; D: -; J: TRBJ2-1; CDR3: CAISERYNEQFF; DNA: TGTGCCATCAGTGAGCGATACAATGAGCAGTTCTTC
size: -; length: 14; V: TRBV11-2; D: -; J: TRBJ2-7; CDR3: CASSSVFGPYEQYF; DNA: TGTGCCAGCAGCTCCGTGTTTGGACCCTACGAGCAGTACTTC
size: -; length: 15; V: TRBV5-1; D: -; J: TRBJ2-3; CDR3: CASSLMEWVTDTQYF; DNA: TGCGCCAGCAGCTTGATGGAGTGGGTCACAGATACGCAGTATTTT
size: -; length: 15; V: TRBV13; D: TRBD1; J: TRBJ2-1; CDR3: CASSLARGHYNEQFF; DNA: TGTGCCAGCAGCTTAGCTAGGGGGCACTACAATGAGCAGTTCTTC
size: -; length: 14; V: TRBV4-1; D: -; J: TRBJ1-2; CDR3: CASSQGGMDYGYTF; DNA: TGCGCCAGCAGCCAAGGGGGTATGGACTATGGCTACACCTTC
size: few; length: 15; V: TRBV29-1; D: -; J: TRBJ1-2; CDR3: CSVVGPPSRSYGYTF; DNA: TGCAGCGTTGTGGGTCCTCCCTCAAGATCCTATGGCTACACCTTC
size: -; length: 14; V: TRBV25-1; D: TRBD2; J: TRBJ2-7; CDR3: CASSESGLFYEQYF; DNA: TGTGCCAGCAGTGAATCGGGACTATTCTACGAGCAGTACTTC
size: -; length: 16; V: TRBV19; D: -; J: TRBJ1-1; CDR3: CASLEEGGRMNTEAFF; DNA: TGTGCCAGTTTGGAGGAGGGCGGACGTATGAACACTGAAGCTTTCTTT
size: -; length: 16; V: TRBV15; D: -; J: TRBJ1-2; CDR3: CATSRDLKGAIYGYTF; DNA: TGTGCCACCAGCAGAGATCTGAAAGGGGCCATCTATGGCTACACCTTC
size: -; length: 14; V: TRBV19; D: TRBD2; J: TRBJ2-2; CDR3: CASTGRVGTGELFF; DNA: TGTGCCAGTACCGGGAGGGTCGGAACCGGGGAGCTGTTTTTT
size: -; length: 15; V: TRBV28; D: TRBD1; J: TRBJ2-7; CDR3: CASRQPGQGSYEQYF; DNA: TGTGCCAGCAGACAACCGGGACAGGGCTCCTACGAGCAGTACTTC
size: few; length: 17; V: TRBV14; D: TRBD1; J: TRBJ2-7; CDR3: CASSLKRGQGATYEQYF; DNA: TGTGCCAGCAGCCTCAAACGGGGGCAGGGGGCGACTTACGAGCAGTACTTC
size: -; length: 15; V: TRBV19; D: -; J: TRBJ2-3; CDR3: CASSLTDIYTDTQYF; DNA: TGTGCCAGTAGCCTTACAGACATCTACACAGATACGCAGTATTTT
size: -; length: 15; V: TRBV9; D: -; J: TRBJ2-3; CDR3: CASSVVSGVTDTQYF; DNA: TGTGCCAGCAGCGTAGTGTCGGGAGTCACAGATACGCAGTATTTT
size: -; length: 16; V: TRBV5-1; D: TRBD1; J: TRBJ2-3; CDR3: CASSAYQGQGVQAQYF; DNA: TGCGCCAGCAGCGCCTACCAGGGACAGGGGGTTCAGGCGCAGTATTTT
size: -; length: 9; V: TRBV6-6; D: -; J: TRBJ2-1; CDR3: CASTREQFF; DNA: TGTGCCAGCACGCGGGAGCAGTTCTTC
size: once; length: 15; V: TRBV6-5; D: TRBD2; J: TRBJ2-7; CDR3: CASSPVVAGSYEQYF; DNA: TGTGCCAGCAGTCCAGTGGTAGCGGGGTCCTACGAGCAGTACTTC
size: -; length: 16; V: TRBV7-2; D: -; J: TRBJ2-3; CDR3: CASSLVGTPGTDTQYF; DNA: TGTGCCAGCAGCTTAGTCGGGACCCCTGGCACAGATACGCAGTATTTT
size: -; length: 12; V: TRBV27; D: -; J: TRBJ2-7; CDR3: CASSSAGGEQYF; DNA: TGTGCCAGCAGTTCGGCCGGGGGCGAGCAGTACTTC
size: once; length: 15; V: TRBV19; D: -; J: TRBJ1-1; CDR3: CASRMLSTPNTEAFF; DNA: TGTGCCAGTAGGATGCTCAGTACCCCGAACACTGAAGCTTTCTTT
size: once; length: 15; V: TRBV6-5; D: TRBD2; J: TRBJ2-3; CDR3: CASRTSGRGSDTQYF; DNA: TGTGCCAGCAGGACTAGCGGGAGAGGGTCAGATACGCAGTATTTT
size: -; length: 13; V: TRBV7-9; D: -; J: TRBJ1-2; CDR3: CASSETVNYGYTF; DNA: TGTGCCAGCAGCGAAACAGTGAACTATGGCTACACCTTC
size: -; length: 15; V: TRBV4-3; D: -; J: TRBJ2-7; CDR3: CASSQDWGTAYEQYF; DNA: TGCGCCAGCAGCCAAGATTGGGGCACTGCTTACGAGCAGTACTTC
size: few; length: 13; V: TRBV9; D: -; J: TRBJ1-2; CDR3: CASSPPTAYGYTF; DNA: TGTGCCAGCAGCCCACCGACTGCCTATGGCTACACCTTC
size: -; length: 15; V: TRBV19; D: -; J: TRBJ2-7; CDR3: CASSKGGQSSYEQYF; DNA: TGTGCCAGTAGTAAGGGGGGGCAGTCCTCCTACGAGCAGTACTTC
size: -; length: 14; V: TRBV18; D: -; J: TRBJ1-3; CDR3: CASDTGSSGNTIYF; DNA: TGTGCCAGTGACACAGGGTCCTCTGGAAACACCATATATTTT
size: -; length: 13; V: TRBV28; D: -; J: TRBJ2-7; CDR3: CATRQSRRDEQYF; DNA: TGTGCCACCCGACAGTCGAGGAGAGACGAGCAGTACTTC
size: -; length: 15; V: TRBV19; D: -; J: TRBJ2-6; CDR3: CASSDLSGGANVLTF; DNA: TGTGCCAGTAGTGACCTTTCAGGGGGGGCCAACGTCCTGACTTTC
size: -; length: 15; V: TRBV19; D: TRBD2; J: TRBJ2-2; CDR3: CASSMGAGNTGELFF; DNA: TGTGCCAGTAGTATGGGAGCGGGAAACACCGGGGAGCTGTTTTTT
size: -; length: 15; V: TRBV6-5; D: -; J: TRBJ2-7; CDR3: CASSYGWASSYEQYF; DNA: TGTGCCAGCAGTTATGGGTGGGCGAGCTCCTACGAGCAGTACTTC
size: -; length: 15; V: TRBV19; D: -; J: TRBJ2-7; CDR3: CASSIGRLPPYEQYF; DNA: TGTGCCAGTAGTATAGGTCGCTTGCCACCCTACGAGCAGTACTTC
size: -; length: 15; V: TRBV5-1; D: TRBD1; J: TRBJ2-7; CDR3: CASRPPEQGAPEQYF; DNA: TGCGCCAGCAGACCCCCGGAACAGGGGGCGCCTGAGCAGTACTTC
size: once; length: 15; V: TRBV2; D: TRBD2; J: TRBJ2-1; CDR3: CASSEVAGRYNEQFF; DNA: TGTGCCAGCAGTGAAGTAGCGGGACGCTACAATGAGCAGTTCTTC
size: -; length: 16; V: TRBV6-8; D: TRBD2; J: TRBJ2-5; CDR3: CARKLAGVMYQETQYF; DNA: TGTGCCAGAAAACTAGCGGGAGTGATGTACCAAGAGACCCAGTACTTC
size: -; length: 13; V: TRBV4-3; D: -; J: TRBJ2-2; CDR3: CASSQDWAGELFF; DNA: TGCGCCAGCAGCCAAGATTGGGCCGGGGAGCTGTTTTTT
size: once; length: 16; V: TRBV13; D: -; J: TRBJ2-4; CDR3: CASSLERGALGNIQYF; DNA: TGTGCCAGCAGCTTGGAGAGAGGGGCGCTGGGAAACATTCAGTACTTC
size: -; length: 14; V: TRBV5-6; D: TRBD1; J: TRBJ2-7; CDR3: CASSIISGGHEQYF; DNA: TGTGCCAGCAGCATAATATCAGGGGGCCACGAGCAGTACTTC
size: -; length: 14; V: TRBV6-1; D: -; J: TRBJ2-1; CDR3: CASSEVAGYNEQFF; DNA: TGTGCCAGCAGTGAAGTGGCGGGATACAATGAGCAGTTCTTC
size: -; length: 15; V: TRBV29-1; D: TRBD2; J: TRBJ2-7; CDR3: CSVATGTSGSYEQYF; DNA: TGCAGCGTGGCGACCGGGACTAGCGGATCCTACGAGCAGTACTTC
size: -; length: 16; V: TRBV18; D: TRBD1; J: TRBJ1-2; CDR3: CASSPQTTGGLYGYTF; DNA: TGTGCCAGCTCACCACAAACGACAGGGGGCCTCTATGGCTACACCTTC
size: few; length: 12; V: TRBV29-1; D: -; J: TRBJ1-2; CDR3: CSVEAPQRGYTF; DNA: TGCAGCGTTGAGGCACCGCAGCGGGGCTACACCTTC
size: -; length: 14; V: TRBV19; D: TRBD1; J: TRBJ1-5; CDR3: CASSLGQGNQPQHF; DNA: TGTGCCAGTAGTCTCGGACAGGGCAATCAGCCCCAGCATTTT
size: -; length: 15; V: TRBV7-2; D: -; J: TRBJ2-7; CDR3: CASSLAGRATYEQYF; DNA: TGTGCCAGCAGCTTAGCGGGACGAGCTACCTACGAGCAGTACTTC
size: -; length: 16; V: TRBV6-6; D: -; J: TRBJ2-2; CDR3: CASSRRLADHGGELFF; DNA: TGTGCCAGCAGCCGTCGGTTGGCGGACCATGGCGGGGAGCTGTTTTTT
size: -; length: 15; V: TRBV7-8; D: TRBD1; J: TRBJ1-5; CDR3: CASSFGTGGNQPQHF; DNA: TGTGCCAGCAGCTTTGGGACAGGGGGTAATCAGCCCCAGCATTTT
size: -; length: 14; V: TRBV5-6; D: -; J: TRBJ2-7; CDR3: CASSRTGVLGEQYF; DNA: TGTGCCAGCAGCCGGACGGGGGTCCTGGGAGAGCAGTACTTC
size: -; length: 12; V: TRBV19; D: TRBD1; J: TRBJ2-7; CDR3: CASSDRGYEQYF; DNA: TGTGCCAGCTCAGACAGGGGCTACGAGCAGTACTTC